This TCR beta chain came from a study of shared clonotypes between healthy human individuals. Overall study context: Aged between 18 and 49, the donors were a couple of women and a few men. Three plates were used per donor for CD4 naive, three for CD4 memory, two for CD8 naive and one for CD8 memory.

On this clone: As yet, its antigen is unknown.

Points from the study as a whole: Clonotypes shared by all four sorted-subset donors had higher generation probabilities than non-shared clonotypes.

The CDR3 covers 14 residues. Trimming removed 3 bases at V and 6 bases at J, with 14 bases between. Germline V lookup: CDR1 SGHDN, CDR2 FVKESK. For every subset, genomic DNA was evenly distributed across several immunoSEQ plates. The table came from immunoSEQ multiplex PCR; TCRdb's copy has only in-frame clones and leaves some out. Here the sample spans roughly 2.2 million clones, approximately 90% being singletons. The sample was naive CD4+ T cells from PBMCs. Sample subset: CD45RA+ positively selected. The chain uses TRBV14 and TRBJ1-1; perhaps TRBD1 as D (6 bases). The sequence was obtained from a man aged 18 to 29 in good health. Some clones in this sample may be carry-over from other donors' samples. CDR3 protein: CASSQIGGLAEAFF. CDR3 bases: TGTGCCAGCAGCCAGATAGGGGGGCTGGCTGAAGCTTTCTTT.